Following are 32 T cell receptor beta chains from one sample sequenced in a study of a mutant IDH1 vaccine in newly diagnosed glioma. Profiling relied on immunoSEQ multiplex PCR, and the TCRdb table lists in-frame clones only, not all of them. The sample yields 70,000 or so clones, around 87% seen once. These TCRs are of unknown antigen specificity. Time point noted: week 35, safety follow-up. A single vaccine dose contained 300 ug of mutant IDH1 20-mer peptide, and topical imiquimod was used with it. The sample in question was PBMCs, obtained from a glioma patient whose treatment included an IDH1 peptide vaccine. These receptors came from a man aged 25 to 45 with glioma.

The table lists this clone with a few counts. The V call is TRBV19, the J call TRBJ1-5, with D unclear. From germline, CDR1 is LNHDA and CDR2 SQIVND (reference sequence). CDR3 length: 13 amino acids. V was clipped by 0 bases and J by 6 bases, with 6 bases between them. The CDR3 spells CASSIELVQPQHF. The CDR3 DNA reads as TGTGCCAGTAGTATAGAACTTGTTCAGCCCCAGCATTTT. The full variable domain, completed using reference TRBV19 and TRBJ1-5, is DGGITQSPKYLFRKEGQNVTLSCEQNLNHDAMYWYRQDPGQGLRLIYYSQIVNDFQKGDIAEGYSVSREKKESFPLTVTSAQKNPTAFYLCASSIELVQPQHFGDGTRLSIL.

V gene TRBV5-6 combines with J gene TRBJ2-2; TRBD2 might be the D (6 bases). V lost 4 bases to trimming and J lost 3 bases, with 10 bases between them. This CDR3 region has 14 residues. Germline lookup yields CDR1 SGHDT and CDR2 YYEEEE. The CDR3 loop is CASSPGLYTGELFF. The DNA of the CDR3 is TGTGCCAGCAGCCCGGGACTCTACACCGGGGAGCTGTTTTTT.

The genes are TRBV7-9 and TRBJ2-5; 9 bases fit TRBD1. V lost 5 bases, J lost 0 bases, and 10 bases stayed unmatched. The germline CDR1 and CDR2 sequences are SEHNR and FQNEAQ (reference sequence). This CDR3 comprises 17 residues. In DNA form, the CDR3 reads TGTGCCAGCAGCCGAGACATTAGGACAGGGGACCAAGAGACCCAGTACTTC. As protein: CASSRDIRTGDQETQYF.

This clone has a handful of counts. This sequence joins TRBV11-2 and TRBJ1-5; D remains unclear. The CDR3 consists of 13 residues. Germline-derived CDR1 and CDR2 are SGHAT and FQNNGV. V lost 4 bases, J lost 6 bases, and 10 bases lay in between. As DNA, the CDR3 is TGTGCCAGCAGCTCACAAAAAGGTCAGCCCCAGCATTTT. This codes for CASSSQKGQPQHF.

The V call is TRBV7-9, the J call TRBJ2-5, with 11 bases fitting TRBD1. This CDR3 is 15 amino acids long. With V trimmed by 6 bases and J by 7 bases, 10 bases remained unmatched. CDR1 and CDR2 from the germline V gene are SEHNR and FQNEAQ (reference sequence). The CDR3 region is CASRSGQGAGGTQYF. In DNA, the CDR3 is TGTGCCAGCAGGTCCGGACAGGGGGCCGGGGGGACCCAGTACTTC.

This clone appeared once. The chain carries TRBV9 and TRBJ2-7; D not certain. V was pared by 0 bases and J by 6 bases, with 1 base between. Germline V lookup: CDR1 SGDLS, CDR2 YYNGEE. The CDR3 sequence is 10 residues long. The CDR3 DNA reads as TGTGCCAGCAGCGTAGTCGAGCAGTACTTC. Protein: CASSVVEQYF. The full variable domain, its missing parts supplied by reference TRBV9 and TRBJ2-7, is DSGVTQTPKHLITATGQRVTLRCSPRSGDLSVYWYQQSLDQGLQFLIQYYNGEERAKGNILERFSAQQFPDLHSELNLSSLELGDSALYFCASSVVEQYFGPGTRLTVT.

The rearrangement uses TRBV28 and TRBJ1-1; TRBD1 matches at 7 bases. This CDR3 is 15 amino acids long. Unmatched junction bases numbered 12, after V lost 6 bases and J lost 5 bases. Germline lookup yields CDR1 MDHEN and CDR2 SYDVKM. The CDR3: CASSPGGNRRTEAFF. CDR3 in DNA: TGTGCCAGCAGCCCAGGGGGGAACAGGAGGACTGAAGCTTTCTTT.

V is TRBV6-5 and J is TRBJ1-2; D perhaps matches TRBD1 (5 bases). Per germline, CDR1 MNHEY and CDR2 SVGAGI. CDR3 length equals 13 residues. Trimming took 6 bases from V and 4 from J, leaving 12 bases between them. CDR3: CASRDRGVYGYTF. The CDR3 DNA reads as TGTGCCAGCAGAGACAGAGGGGTCTATGGCTACACCTTC.

This chain connects TRBV2 to TRBJ2-2, with 10 positions matching TRBD2. The V segment lost 6 bases and the J segment 7 bases; nucleotides outside the gene matches: 8. The length of the CDR3 is 15 residues. Germline V CDR1 and CDR2: SNHLY, FYNNEI. CDR3 in DNA: TGTGCCAGCAGCCCTCTAGCGGGAGAAGTCGGGGAGCTGTTTTTT. Protein product: CASSPLAGEVGELFF. The full variable domain, its missing parts supplied by reference TRBV2 and TRBJ2-2, is EPEVTQTPSHQVTQMGQEVILRCVPISNHLYFYWYRQILGQKVEFLVSFYNNEISEKSEIFDDQFSVERPDGSNFTLKIRSTKLEDSAMYFCASSPLAGEVGELFFGEGSRLTVL.

V gene TRBV9 combines with J gene TRBJ1-4; D remains unclear. The CDR3 has 13 residues. CDR1 and CDR2 from the germline V gene are SGDLS and YYNGEE. V lost 5 bases and J 8 bases, leaving 13 bases between the germline ends. The CDR3 DNA reads as TGTGCCAGCAGTGGAAATTCGGGGGAAAAACTGTTTTTT. The encoded protein is CASSGNSGEKLFF. Complete variable domain (other parts from reference TRBV9 and TRBJ1-4): DSGVTQTPKHLITATGQRVTLRCSPRSGDLSVYWYQQSLDQGLQFLIQYYNGEERAKGNILERFSAQQFPDLHSELNLSSLELGDSALYFCASSGNSGEKLFFGSGTQLSVL.

Here the CDR3 DNA reads TGTGCCAGCAGTCCGCCGGACAGGGGGTACAATGAGCAGTTCTTC. Its protein product is CASSPPDRGYNEQFF. The gene calls are TRBV7-9 and TRBJ2-1; 10 bases fit TRBD1. CDR1 and CDR2 (germline): SEHNR, FQNEAQ (reference sequence). V lost 6 bases to trimming and J lost 4 bases; unmatched junction nucleotides: 6. The CDR3 length is 15 residues.

This sequence joins TRBV2 and TRBJ2-5; the D is unclear. The V gene's germline CDR1 is SNHLY and CDR2 FYNNEI. The V gene lost 1 base and the J gene lost 5 bases, with 5 bases spanning the gap. The CDR3 contains 12 residues. The CDR3: CASSEDVETQYF. DNA for the CDR3: TGTGCCAGCAGTGAAGACGTGGAGACCCAGTACTTC.

V and J are TRBV28 and TRBJ1-3; D may be TRBD1 (6 bases). The ends were cut back, 11 bases at V and 0 bases at J, with 17 bases in the middle. This CDR3 is built from 15 residues. Germline values: CDR1 MDHEN, CDR2 SYDVKM. This CDR3 reads CAADETGSSGNTIYF. The CDR3 DNA is TGTGCCGCTGACGAGACAGGAAGCTCTGGAAACACCATATATTTT.

V and J are TRBV30 and TRBJ2-7; TRBD1 matches at 10 bases. The CDR3 has 15 amino acids. Germline trimming cut 0 bases from V and 4 bases from J; bases unmatched to any gene: 6. CDR1 and CDR2 (germline): GTSNPN, SVGIG (reference sequence). In nucleotides, the CDR3 is TGTGCCTGGAGTGTTGACAGGGGGCGCGGTTACGAGCAGTACTTC. It codes for CAWSVDRGRGYEQYF.

The chain is built from TRBV5-4 and TRBJ2-3, with D tentatively TRBD1 (6 bases). The ends were cut back, 0 bases at V and 0 bases at J, with 8 bases in the middle. Germline CDR1 is SGHNT and CDR2 is YYREEE (reference sequence). The length of the CDR3 is 15 residues. The CDR3 loop is CASSLGQVSTDTQYF. The CDR3, as DNA: TGTGCCAGCAGCTTGGGACAGGTTAGCACAGATACGCAGTATTTT.

The rearrangement uses TRBV15 and TRBJ1-4, with 8 positions matching TRBD1. The CDR3 totals 13 residues. Losses at the gene ends were 6 bases for V and 5 bases for J; bases not matched to a gene: 2. Germline loops: CDR1 LNHNV, CDR2 YYDKDF (reference sequence). The CDR3 nucleotides are TGTGCCACCAGACGGACAGGGAATGAAAAACTGTTTTTT. It encodes CATRRTGNEKLFF.

The chain recombines TRBV5-1 with TRBJ2-3; 12 nucleotides line up with TRBD1. Trimming cost V 4 bases and J 2 bases; bases outside gene matches: 5. Germline CDR1 and CDR2: SGHRS and YFSETQ. The CDR3 is 16 amino acids. The CDR3 here is CASSKGQGAATDTQYF. The CDR3 DNA reads as TGCGCCAGCAGCAAGGGACAGGGGGCTGCCACAGATACGCAGTATTTT.

The chain employs TRBV7-3 and TRBJ2-3; 7 bases are a match to TRBD2. CDR3 length: 15 residues. The V gene end was trimmed by 5 bases and the J gene end by 2 bases; junction bases not matched to a gene: 7. CDR1 and CDR2 from the germline V gene are SGHTA and FQGTGA. DNA for the CDR3: TGTGCCAGCAGCGCACACGCGGGGGACACAGATACGCAGTATTTT. This translates into CASSAHAGDTDTQYF.

The chain couples TRBV19 to TRBJ2-2; TRBD2 might be the D (5 bases). Trimming stripped 3 bases from V and 7 bases from J, with 9 bases between. This CDR3 spans 13 amino acids. The V gene's germline CDR1 is LNHDA and CDR2 SQIVND (reference sequence). CDR3 DNA sequence: TGTGCCAGTAGTATCGGAGGCGGCGGGGAGCTGTTTTTT. Its protein is CASSIGGGGELFF.

This clone was found a few times. The V and J genes are TRBV30 and TRBJ1-1, with D unresolved. CDR3 length: 13 residues. From germline, CDR1 is GTSNPN and CDR2 SVGIG (reference sequence). V lost 1 base to trimming and J lost 1 base, with 7 bases between them. For the CDR3, the DNA is TGTGCCTGGAGTGCTCAAACGAACACTGAAGCTTTCTTT. Amino acid sequence: CAWSAQTNTEAFF.

The genes are TRBV19 and TRBJ1-2; tentatively, D is TRBD1 (6 bases). Trimming pared 3 bases from V and 5 bases from J, leaving 13 bases between. CDR1 is LNHDA, CDR2 SQIVND, per germline (reference sequence). The CDR3 has 14 residues. The CDR3 nucleotides are TGTGCCAGTAGTATCTTCGGGGGCTCGTATGGCTACACCTTC. As protein: CASSIFGGSYGYTF.

DNA of the CDR3: TGTGCCAGTAGTCACCGGGACTCCGGAAACACCATATATTTT. Amino acids: CASSHRDSGNTIYF. The rearrangement links TRBV19 to TRBJ1-3, with D tentatively TRBD1 (5 bases). The CDR3 loop spans 14 amino acids. The V gene's germline CDR1 is LNHDA and CDR2 SQIVND (reference sequence). The V and J ends lost 5 bases and 4 bases respectively, with 12 bases between them.

This clone showed up just a few times. The chain has TRBV19 and TRBJ1-1; D is perhaps TRBD1 (6 bases). Germline V CDR1 and CDR2: LNHDA, SQIVND (reference sequence). V lost 3 bases and J 1 base, leaving 12 bases between the germline ends. This CDR3 has 15 amino acids. The CDR3: CASSILGRGNTEAFF. The CDR3 DNA follows: TGTGCCAGTAGTATTCTTGGCAGGGGGAACACTGAAGCTTTCTTT.

This chain connects TRBV28 to TRBJ2-2; TRBD2 agrees at 14 bases. The J segment lost 2 bases and the V segment lost 2 bases, leaving 16 bases of the junction unmatched. The germline V gene encodes CDR1 MDHEN and CDR2 SYDVKM. CDR3 length equals 22 residues. The CDR3 bases are TGTGCCAGCAGTTTAAAGGTAGGAGAAGGGACTAGCGGGAGTACCAACACCGGGGAGCTGTTTTTT. Translated, it gives CASSLKVGEGTSGSTNTGELFF.

The chain uses TRBV2 and TRBJ1-2; 7 bases fit TRBD1. Per germline, CDR1 SNHLY and CDR2 FYNNEI. The CDR3 has 14 amino acids. Trimming at V came to 3 bases and at J to 4 bases, leaving 5 bases not matched to a gene. The CDR3 reads CASSDEGAGYGYTF. CDR3 nucleotides: TGTGCCAGCAGTGACGAGGGGGCCGGCTATGGCTACACCTTC.

The chain links TRBV6-5 to TRBJ1-6; 7 nucleotides match TRBD1. CDR1 and CDR2 (germline): MNHEY, SVGAGI. The CDR3 runs to 14 residues. The J segment lost 5 bases and the V segment lost 6 bases, leaving 4 bases of the junction unmatched. In DNA form, the CDR3 reads TGTGCCAGCAGCCCCGGGACAGATAATTCACCCCTCCACTTT. Amino acids: CASSPGTDNSPLHF.

This clone was seen just once. CDR3 loop: CASSPGYNQPQHF. In DNA form, the CDR3 reads TGTGCCAGCAGCCCGGGGTATAATCAGCCCCAGCATTTT. The chain recombines TRBV7-2 with TRBJ1-5; no clear D gene. The V gene's germline CDR1 is SGHTA and CDR2 FQGNSA. Deletions cut 5 bases from V and 4 bases from J, with 9 bases between. CDR3 length equals 13 residues.

This chain joins TRBV30 and TRBJ2-4, with D perhaps TRBD2 (6 bases). V lost 1 base to trimming and J lost 15 bases, with 13 bases between them. CDR1 is GTSNPN, CDR2 SVGIG, per germline (reference sequence). The CDR3 contains 11 residues. CDR3 amino acids: CAWSDGPGRYF. The CDR3 coding sequence is TGTGCCTGGAGTGACGGGCCCGGGAGGTACTTC.

This chain joins TRBV5-4 and TRBJ2-2; 8 bases are a match to TRBD1. The trim removed 4 bases at V and 3 bases at J, leaving 8 bases unmatched. This CDR3 comprises 16 residues. CDR1 is SGHNT, CDR2 YYREEE, per germline (reference sequence). The CDR3 coding sequence is TGTGCCAGCAGCCCCCCCCAGGGGGCTTACACCGGGGAGCTGTTTTTT. Translated: CASSPPQGAYTGELFF.

This chain links TRBV19 with TRBJ2-1; D remains ambiguous. The germline V gene has CDR1 LNHDA and CDR2 SQIVND (reference sequence). CDR3 size: 14 residues. The germline V and J ends were trimmed by 4 bases and 4 bases, with 11 bases remaining between them. This CDR3 is CASSSVAFYNEQFF. The CDR3 nucleotides read TGTGCCAGTAGTAGCGTAGCCTTTTACAATGAGCAGTTCTTC.

The chain links TRBV2 to TRBJ2-3; D remains unclear. The CDR3 loop spans 20 amino acids. The germline gives CDR1 SNHLY, CDR2 FYNNEI. With 3 bases removed from V and 6 bases from J, the gap between germline ends came to 31 bases. CDR3 in amino acids: CASSDKPGRLVGILADTQYF. DNA of the CDR3: TGTGCCAGCAGTGACAAGCCAGGTCGTCTTGTAGGGATCTTAGCTGATACGCAGTATTTT. Looking up the rest from reference TRBV2 and TRBJ2-3 gives the full variable domain: EPEVTQTPSHQVTQMGQEVILRCVPISNHLYFYWYRQILGQKVEFLVSFYNNEISEKSEIFDDQFSVERPDGSNFTLKIRSTKLEDSAMYFCASSDKPGRLVGILADTQYFGPGTRLTVL.

The rearrangement links TRBV2 to TRBJ2-5; 7 bases match TRBD2. Germline CDR1 is SNHLY and CDR2 is FYNNEI. Germline trimming cut 6 bases from V and 5 bases from J; bases unmatched to any gene: 15. This CDR3 is 16 amino acids long. The CDR3 reads CASRPGLGDVLETQYF. As DNA, the CDR3 is TGTGCCAGCAGGCCCGGACTAGGGGATGTTTTGGAGACCCAGTACTTC.